One and the same sample provided the 27 T cell receptor beta chains below, sequenced in a study of blood T cell repertoires in COVID-19. Sequenced by immunoSEQ multiplex PCR; TCRdb stores in-frame clones only, minus some. The sample includes around 250,000 clones, approximately 88% of them seen just once. Material: PBMCs or T cells enriched from blood (not recorded which). Receptors originate from a woman in her 40s who had been exposed to COVID-19.

As to this clone: One end of the junction varies from germline; a read error may be responsible. The chain recombines TRBV30 with TRBJ1-1, with a tentative D call TRBD1 (5 bases). Looked up from germline, CDR1 is GTSNPN and CDR2 is SVGIG (reference sequence). The CDR3 sequence is 15 residues long. The CDR3 DNA reads TGTGCCTGGAGTGGGAAAGGGGCAGCGAACGCTGAAGCTTTCTTT. It translates to CAWSGKGAANAEAFF. Full variable domain (missing parts from reference TRBV30 and TRBJ1-1): SQTIHQWPATLVQPVGSPLSLECTVEGTSNPNLYWYRQAAGRGLQLLFYSVGIGQISSEVPQNLSASRPQDRQFILSSKKLLLSDSGFYLCAWSGKGAANAEAFFGQGTRLTVV.

This sequence joins TRBV25-1 and TRBJ2-2, with 13 positions matching TRBD2. J gave up 6 bases and V 4 bases, and 8 bases lay outside the gene matches. The CDR3 length is 17 residues. CDR1 is MGHDK and CDR2 is SYGVNS in the germline V gene. In nucleotides, the CDR3 is TGTGCCAGCAGTGGGACTAGCGGGAGCATCCACCCCGGGGAGCTGTTTTTT. Protein product: CASSGTSGSIHPGELFF. Supplemented by reference TRBV25-1 and TRBJ2-2, the full variable domain reads EADIYQTPRYLVIGTGKKITLECSQTMGHDKMYWYQQDPGMELHLIHYSYGVNSTEKGDLSSESTVSRIRTEHFPLTLESARPSHTSQYLCASSGTSGSIHPGELFFGEGSRLTVL.

Only a few counts were recorded for this clone. The chain links TRBV6-5 to TRBJ1-3; D remains unclear. The CDR3 runs to 13 residues. Germline lookup yields CDR1 MNHEY and CDR2 SVGAGI. Between the trimmed V and J ends, which lost 8 bases and 2 bases, there was a span of 10 bases. The CDR3 sequence is CASLQVPGNTIYF. CDR3 nucleotides: TGTGCCAGCCTGCAGGTCCCTGGAAACACCATATATTTT.

This clone was observed a single time. This chain links TRBV4-2 with TRBJ2-5, with TRBD2 matching 11 bases. This CDR3 is built from 17 residues. CDR1 LGHNA and CDR2 YNFKEQ come from the germline V gene. Trimming removed 3 bases from V and 0 bases from J; junction bases left unmatched: 6. The CDR3 here is CASSQSGTSGYQETQYF. As DNA, the CDR3 is TGTGCCAGCAGCCAGTCCGGGACTAGCGGCTACCAAGAGACCCAGTACTTC.

Remarks on this clone: The junction departs from germline at one end; a sequencing error may be responsible. J is TRBJ2-1 and V is TRBV5-1; perhaps TRBD2 as D (6 bases). The CDR3 covers 17 residues. Germline CDR1 reads SGHRS; CDR2 reads YFSETQ. CDR3 loop: CASSDYAGLSSYNEQFF. The CDR3 DNA follows: TGTGCCAGCAGCGACTATGCGGGACTGAGCTCCTACAATGAGCAGTTCTTC.

This clone has more than one count but fewer than ten. The V call is TRBV18, the J call TRBJ2-1; perhaps TRBD2 as D (7 bases). Trimming removed 6 bases from V and 3 bases from J, with 27 bases in between. This CDR3 region has 19 residues. Germline V lookup: CDR1 KGHSH, CDR2 LQKENI. The CDR3 protein is CASSTNGGPASGYYNEQFF. CDR3 coding DNA: TGTGCCAGCTCCACAAATGGGGGGCCGGCTAGCGGATACTACAATGAGCAGTTCTTC.

The gene calls are TRBV28 and TRBJ2-7; TRBD1 is a possible D gene (6 bases). The CDR3 is 16 residues long. Germline CDR1 reads MDHEN; CDR2 reads SYDVKM. V gave up 5 bases and J gave up 3 bases, with 20 bases separating them. The CDR3 protein is CASSNPRGRGIYEQYF. CDR3 sequence (DNA): TGTGCCAGCAGTAACCCGAGGGGAAGGGGGATCTACGAGCAGTACTTC.

This clone was counted once. The chain couples TRBV21-1 to TRBJ2-5; the D call TRBD1 from the table was never checked on the DNA. TRBV21-1 is designated a pseudogene. The CDR3 length is 14 residues. CDR3 nucleotides: TGTGCCAGCAGCAAACGGACACTACTGGAGACCCAGTACTTC. This codes for CASSKRTLLETQYF.

The chain recombines TRBV18 with TRBJ1-5; 7 bases are a match to TRBD1. J was trimmed by 6 bases and V by 3 bases; bases with no gene match: 8. Germline CDR1 reads KGHSH; CDR2 reads LQKENI. The CDR3 sequence is 15 residues long. As DNA, the CDR3 is TGTGCCAGCTCACCGTTGGGACAGTCGGGTCAGCCCCAGCATTTT. Its protein is CASSPLGQSGQPQHF.

V is TRBV5-4 and J is TRBJ2-2; 8 nucleotides match TRBD1. Germline CDR1 SGHNT, CDR2 YYREEE (reference sequence). The CDR3 covers 17 residues. Germline trimming cut 3 bases from V and 8 bases from J; bases unmatched to any gene: 15. CDR3 region: CASSSAARQGPGGELFF. The CDR3 nucleotides read TGTGCCAGCAGCTCCGCCGCCAGACAGGGGCCCGGAGGGGAGCTGTTTTTT.

Note on this clone: Other DNA sequences in this specimen translate into the identical CDR3. V gene TRBV12-3 or TRBV12-4 combines with J gene TRBJ2-5; D unresolved. The CDR3 is 11 amino acids. Trimming removed 3 bases at V and 5 bases at J, with 4 bases between. CDR3 in amino acids: CASSLRETQYF. In nucleotides, the CDR3 is TGTGCCAGCAGTTTGCGCGAGACCCAGTACTTC.

The J gene is TRBJ1-1, the V gene TRBV20-1; a weak D match, TRBD1 (5 bases). The V gene's germline CDR1 is DFQATT and CDR2 SNEGSKA (reference sequence). V was shortened by 3 bases and J by 5 bases, with 13 bases between the two germline ends. This CDR3 spans 13 amino acids. CDR3 residues: CSASRGPKTEAFF. The CDR3 coding sequence is TGCAGTGCTAGTAGGGGTCCCAAGACTGAAGCTTTCTTT.

This clone came up once. The chain uses TRBV30 and TRBJ1-2; D might be TRBD1 (6 bases). This CDR3 contains 12 residues. Trimming took 5 bases from V and 12 from J, leaving 19 bases between them. Germline values: CDR1 GTSNPN, CDR2 SVGIG (reference sequence). In DNA, the CDR3 is TGTGCCTGGGAAAAAGGGGGAATTGGAAACACCTTC. Translated: CAWEKGGIGNTF. Complete variable domain (other parts from reference TRBV30 and TRBJ1-2): SQTIHQWPATLVQPVGSPLSLECTVEGTSNPNLYWYRQAAGRGLQLLFYSVGIGQISSEVPQNLSASRPQDRQFILSSKKLLLSDSGFYLCAWEKGGIGNTFGSGTRLTVV.

This clone was seen more than once but under ten times. This rearrangement joins TRBV28 to TRBJ1-3; TRBD1 is a possible D gene (5 bases). This CDR3 is 13 amino acids long. CDR1 MDHEN and CDR2 SYDVKM come from the germline V gene. The V gene lost 6 bases and the J gene lost 1 base, with 7 bases spanning the gap. The CDR3 here is CASRRQSGNTIYF. The CDR3 nucleotides read TGTGCCAGCAGGCGACAGTCTGGAAACACCATATATTTT.

The chain recombines TRBV25-1 with TRBJ1-6, with D perhaps matching TRBD1 (6 bases). The CDR3 is 15 amino acids. V gave up 6 bases and J gave up 7 bases, with 16 bases separating them. From germline, CDR1 is MGHDK and CDR2 SYGVNS. CDR3 in DNA: TGTGCCAGCAGCGGTACAGGGTATGCAAATTCACCCCTCCACTTT. Translated: CASSGTGYANSPLHF.

V and J are TRBV19 and TRBJ2-2; D unclear. Deletions cut 3 bases from V and 3 bases from J, with 8 bases between. Per germline, CDR1 LNHDA and CDR2 SQIVND (reference sequence). The CDR3 length is 14 residues. CDR3 sequence (DNA): TGTGCCAGTAGTATCGACGGGTACACCGGGGAGCTGTTTTTT. As protein: CASSIDGYTGELFF.

The rearrangement uses TRBV4-3 and TRBJ2-3; weak D call: TRBD1 (5 bases). The germline V and J ends were trimmed by 0 bases and 4 bases, with 11 bases remaining between them. The CDR3 totals 15 residues. Germline lookup yields CDR1 LGHNA and CDR2 YSLEER. The CDR3 region has the DNA TGCGCCAGCAGCCAAGACAGGGTTTTGCCAGATACGCAGTATTTT. It specifies CASSQDRVLPDTQYF.

The rearrangement joins TRBV2 to TRBJ2-7; 7 bases align to TRBD1. The CDR3 runs 14 residues. V gave up 9 bases and J gave up 3 bases; unmatched junction bases: 11. Germline V gives CDR1 SNHLY, CDR2 FYNNEI. The CDR3 protein is CARPLRDSFYEQYV. In nucleotides, the CDR3 is TGTGCCAGGCCGCTCCGGGACAGTTTCTACGAGCAGTACGTC.

The chain links TRBV3-1 (or the pseudogene TRBV3-2) to TRBJ1-4, with 10 bases aligning to TRBD1. From germline, CDR1 is LGHDT and CDR2 YNNKEL (reference sequence). Trimming took 6 bases from V and 6 from J; bases not matched to a gene: 22. This CDR3 is 20 amino acids long. CDR3 sequence: CASRPTGTGVKLQLDEKLFF. The CDR3 region has the DNA TGTGCCAGCAGACCTACCGGGACAGGGGTGAAACTGCAACTGGATGAAAAACTGTTTTTT.

This clone was seen only a few times. The chain recombines TRBV2 with TRBJ2-1, with D perhaps TRBD2 (6 bases). Germline V gene sequence: CDR1 SNHLY, CDR2 FYNNEI. The length of the CDR3 is 16 residues. The germline V and J ends were trimmed by 3 bases and 9 bases, with 21 bases remaining between them. The CDR3 reads CASSDPSIRGSGEQFF. CDR3 nucleotide sequence: TGTGCCAGCAGTGATCCCTCCATTCGGGGGTCAGGTGAGCAGTTCTTC.

The chain recombines TRBV29-1 with TRBJ1-4, with 8 bases that match TRBD1. CDR3 length: 14 amino acids. Germline-derived CDR1 and CDR2 are SQVTM and ANQGSEA. Unmatched junction bases numbered 7, after V lost 6 bases and J lost 4 bases. This chain's CDR3 is CSVGQGGGNEKLFF. The CDR3 region has the DNA TGCAGCGTCGGACAGGGTGGTGGTAATGAAAAACTGTTTTTT.

This chain uses TRBV4-2 with TRBJ2-1; 7 positions match TRBD2. Per germline, CDR1 LGHNA and CDR2 YNFKEQ. Trimming took 4 bases from V and 5 from J; bases not matched to a gene: 14. The CDR3 length is 17 residues. CDR3 nucleotide sequence: TGTGCCAGCAGCCGGAGTTCAGCGGGACTACCCGACAATGAGCAGTTCTTC. Translation gives CASSRSSAGLPDNEQFF.

The CDR3 loop reads CASSLAANTGELFF. For the CDR3, the DNA is TGCGCCAGCAGCTTGGCAGCGAACACCGGGGAGCTGTTTTTT. The chain combines TRBV5-1 with TRBJ2-2; D remains unclear. The CDR3 sequence is 14 residues long. The germline gives CDR1 SGHRS, CDR2 YFSETQ. The V gene lost 0 bases and the J gene lost 0 bases, with 3 bases spanning the gap.

The V and J genes are TRBV7-3 and TRBJ1-6; D is uncertain. Trimming removed 5 bases from V and 2 bases from J, with 19 bases in between. Germline CDR1 SGHTA, CDR2 FQGTGA. This CDR3 has 18 residues. CDR3 nucleotide sequence: TGTGCCAGCAGCCCAAAGTATGACCGAGGGCCCTATAATTCACCCCTCCACTTT. Translated, it gives CASSPKYDRGPYNSPLHF.

This chain links TRBV7-3 with TRBJ2-3; D is perhaps TRBD2 (5 bases). From germline, CDR1 is SGHTA and CDR2 FQGTGA. This CDR3 has 15 amino acids. The ends were cut back, 1 base at V and 0 bases at J, with 8 bases in the middle. CDR3 in amino acids: CASSLSGSSTDTQYF. DNA for the CDR3: TGTGCCAGCAGCTTAAGCGGGTCTAGCACAGATACGCAGTATTTT.

The chain links TRBV6-5 to TRBJ2-7; 7 bases fit TRBD2. The CDR3 is 15 amino acids. Germline lookup yields CDR1 MNHEY and CDR2 SVGAGI. Losses at the gene ends were 4 bases for V and 2 bases for J; bases not matched to a gene: 8. CDR3 protein: CASSSRGRGPYEQYV. CDR3 bases: TGTGCCAGCAGTTCCCGAGGGAGGGGACCCTACGAGCAGTACGTC.

The chain employs TRBV4-2 and TRBJ2-1, with 10 bases that match TRBD2. CDR3 length equals 15 residues. Trimming took 4 bases from V and 7 from J; bases not matched to a gene: 7. Germline CDR1 LGHNA, CDR2 YNFKEQ. CDR3 DNA: TGTGCCAGCAGCCCTCTAGCGGGGGCCAAAAATGAGCAGTTCTTC. Its protein is CASSPLAGAKNEQFF.